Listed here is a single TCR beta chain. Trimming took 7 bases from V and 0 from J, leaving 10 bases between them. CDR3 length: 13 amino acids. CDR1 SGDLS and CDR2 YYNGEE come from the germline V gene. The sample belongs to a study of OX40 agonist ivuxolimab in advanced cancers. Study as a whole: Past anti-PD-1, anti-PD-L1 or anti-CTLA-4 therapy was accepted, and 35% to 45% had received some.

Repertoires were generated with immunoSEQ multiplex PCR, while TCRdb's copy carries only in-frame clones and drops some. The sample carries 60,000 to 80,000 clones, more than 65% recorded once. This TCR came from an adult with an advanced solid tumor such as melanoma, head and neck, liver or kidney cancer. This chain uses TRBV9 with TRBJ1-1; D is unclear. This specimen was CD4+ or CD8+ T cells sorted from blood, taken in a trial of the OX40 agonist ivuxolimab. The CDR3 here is CASAQIMNTEAFF. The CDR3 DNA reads TGTGCCAGCGCACAGATCATGAACACTGAAGCTTTCTTT.